The clone carrying this TCR beta chain was detected once. The data stem from a study of blood T cell repertoires in COVID-19. In the study overall: Acute and convalescent COVID-19 samples came from the United States, Italy and Spain. PBMCs, B-cell-depleted T cells, or T cells were the source of the cDNA or gDNA that made up the material.

V was pared by 1 base and J by 4 bases, with 3 bases of the junction left unmatched. Germline lookup yields CDR1 LGHNA and CDR2 YNFKEQ. There are 16 residues in the CDR3. Original methodology: By means of reference gene primer amplification, nucleated cell counts were estimated. Sequencing used immunoSEQ multiplex PCR; TCRdb keeps in-frame clones, though not all of them. The V and J calls and clone size come from that table; D and trimming were worked out from the DNA. The table has roughly 200,000 clones, approximately 90% seen once. The rearrangement uses TRBV4-2 and TRBJ2-3; 12 nucleotides match TRBD2. This TCR was recovered from a woman in her thirties or forties who had recovered from COVID-19. Sequences were obtained from peripheral blood. CDR3 sequence: CASSQGLAGDSDTQYF. CDR3 in DNA: TGTGCCAGCAGCCAAGGACTAGCGGGAGACTCAGATACGCAGTATTTT.